The source of this T cell receptor beta chain is a study of identical twins. TCRdb re-called the 5' RACE reads with MiXCR, one entry per CDR3 protein. The sample includes 600,000 to 850,000 distinct CDR3 sequences, roughly 18% seen only once; the top ten take roughly 13%. Findings and caveats of the study: Weaker excess twin sharing was observed in beta out-of-frame sequences.

The CDR3 is 18 amino acids. CDR1 and CDR2 from the germline V gene are MGHRA and YSYEKL. The V and J ends lost 3 bases and 2 bases, in that order; junction bases with no gene match: 7. In the case of this clonotype: Its antigen is not known.

This sample was shared with a second study, whose subject was T cells expressing NK-cell markers. That work states: For four donors, these clonotypes were likewise the leading ones in the CD3+CD56-NKG2C+ fraction.

The sequence came from a young woman in good health. Sequenced sample: PBMCs. V is TRBV4-1 and J is TRBJ2-2, with 12 bases fitting TRBD2. CDR3 coding DNA: TGCGCCAGCAGCCACGACCCGGGACTAGCGGGTAACACCGGGGAGCTGTTTTTT. This encodes CASSHDPGLAGNTGELFF.